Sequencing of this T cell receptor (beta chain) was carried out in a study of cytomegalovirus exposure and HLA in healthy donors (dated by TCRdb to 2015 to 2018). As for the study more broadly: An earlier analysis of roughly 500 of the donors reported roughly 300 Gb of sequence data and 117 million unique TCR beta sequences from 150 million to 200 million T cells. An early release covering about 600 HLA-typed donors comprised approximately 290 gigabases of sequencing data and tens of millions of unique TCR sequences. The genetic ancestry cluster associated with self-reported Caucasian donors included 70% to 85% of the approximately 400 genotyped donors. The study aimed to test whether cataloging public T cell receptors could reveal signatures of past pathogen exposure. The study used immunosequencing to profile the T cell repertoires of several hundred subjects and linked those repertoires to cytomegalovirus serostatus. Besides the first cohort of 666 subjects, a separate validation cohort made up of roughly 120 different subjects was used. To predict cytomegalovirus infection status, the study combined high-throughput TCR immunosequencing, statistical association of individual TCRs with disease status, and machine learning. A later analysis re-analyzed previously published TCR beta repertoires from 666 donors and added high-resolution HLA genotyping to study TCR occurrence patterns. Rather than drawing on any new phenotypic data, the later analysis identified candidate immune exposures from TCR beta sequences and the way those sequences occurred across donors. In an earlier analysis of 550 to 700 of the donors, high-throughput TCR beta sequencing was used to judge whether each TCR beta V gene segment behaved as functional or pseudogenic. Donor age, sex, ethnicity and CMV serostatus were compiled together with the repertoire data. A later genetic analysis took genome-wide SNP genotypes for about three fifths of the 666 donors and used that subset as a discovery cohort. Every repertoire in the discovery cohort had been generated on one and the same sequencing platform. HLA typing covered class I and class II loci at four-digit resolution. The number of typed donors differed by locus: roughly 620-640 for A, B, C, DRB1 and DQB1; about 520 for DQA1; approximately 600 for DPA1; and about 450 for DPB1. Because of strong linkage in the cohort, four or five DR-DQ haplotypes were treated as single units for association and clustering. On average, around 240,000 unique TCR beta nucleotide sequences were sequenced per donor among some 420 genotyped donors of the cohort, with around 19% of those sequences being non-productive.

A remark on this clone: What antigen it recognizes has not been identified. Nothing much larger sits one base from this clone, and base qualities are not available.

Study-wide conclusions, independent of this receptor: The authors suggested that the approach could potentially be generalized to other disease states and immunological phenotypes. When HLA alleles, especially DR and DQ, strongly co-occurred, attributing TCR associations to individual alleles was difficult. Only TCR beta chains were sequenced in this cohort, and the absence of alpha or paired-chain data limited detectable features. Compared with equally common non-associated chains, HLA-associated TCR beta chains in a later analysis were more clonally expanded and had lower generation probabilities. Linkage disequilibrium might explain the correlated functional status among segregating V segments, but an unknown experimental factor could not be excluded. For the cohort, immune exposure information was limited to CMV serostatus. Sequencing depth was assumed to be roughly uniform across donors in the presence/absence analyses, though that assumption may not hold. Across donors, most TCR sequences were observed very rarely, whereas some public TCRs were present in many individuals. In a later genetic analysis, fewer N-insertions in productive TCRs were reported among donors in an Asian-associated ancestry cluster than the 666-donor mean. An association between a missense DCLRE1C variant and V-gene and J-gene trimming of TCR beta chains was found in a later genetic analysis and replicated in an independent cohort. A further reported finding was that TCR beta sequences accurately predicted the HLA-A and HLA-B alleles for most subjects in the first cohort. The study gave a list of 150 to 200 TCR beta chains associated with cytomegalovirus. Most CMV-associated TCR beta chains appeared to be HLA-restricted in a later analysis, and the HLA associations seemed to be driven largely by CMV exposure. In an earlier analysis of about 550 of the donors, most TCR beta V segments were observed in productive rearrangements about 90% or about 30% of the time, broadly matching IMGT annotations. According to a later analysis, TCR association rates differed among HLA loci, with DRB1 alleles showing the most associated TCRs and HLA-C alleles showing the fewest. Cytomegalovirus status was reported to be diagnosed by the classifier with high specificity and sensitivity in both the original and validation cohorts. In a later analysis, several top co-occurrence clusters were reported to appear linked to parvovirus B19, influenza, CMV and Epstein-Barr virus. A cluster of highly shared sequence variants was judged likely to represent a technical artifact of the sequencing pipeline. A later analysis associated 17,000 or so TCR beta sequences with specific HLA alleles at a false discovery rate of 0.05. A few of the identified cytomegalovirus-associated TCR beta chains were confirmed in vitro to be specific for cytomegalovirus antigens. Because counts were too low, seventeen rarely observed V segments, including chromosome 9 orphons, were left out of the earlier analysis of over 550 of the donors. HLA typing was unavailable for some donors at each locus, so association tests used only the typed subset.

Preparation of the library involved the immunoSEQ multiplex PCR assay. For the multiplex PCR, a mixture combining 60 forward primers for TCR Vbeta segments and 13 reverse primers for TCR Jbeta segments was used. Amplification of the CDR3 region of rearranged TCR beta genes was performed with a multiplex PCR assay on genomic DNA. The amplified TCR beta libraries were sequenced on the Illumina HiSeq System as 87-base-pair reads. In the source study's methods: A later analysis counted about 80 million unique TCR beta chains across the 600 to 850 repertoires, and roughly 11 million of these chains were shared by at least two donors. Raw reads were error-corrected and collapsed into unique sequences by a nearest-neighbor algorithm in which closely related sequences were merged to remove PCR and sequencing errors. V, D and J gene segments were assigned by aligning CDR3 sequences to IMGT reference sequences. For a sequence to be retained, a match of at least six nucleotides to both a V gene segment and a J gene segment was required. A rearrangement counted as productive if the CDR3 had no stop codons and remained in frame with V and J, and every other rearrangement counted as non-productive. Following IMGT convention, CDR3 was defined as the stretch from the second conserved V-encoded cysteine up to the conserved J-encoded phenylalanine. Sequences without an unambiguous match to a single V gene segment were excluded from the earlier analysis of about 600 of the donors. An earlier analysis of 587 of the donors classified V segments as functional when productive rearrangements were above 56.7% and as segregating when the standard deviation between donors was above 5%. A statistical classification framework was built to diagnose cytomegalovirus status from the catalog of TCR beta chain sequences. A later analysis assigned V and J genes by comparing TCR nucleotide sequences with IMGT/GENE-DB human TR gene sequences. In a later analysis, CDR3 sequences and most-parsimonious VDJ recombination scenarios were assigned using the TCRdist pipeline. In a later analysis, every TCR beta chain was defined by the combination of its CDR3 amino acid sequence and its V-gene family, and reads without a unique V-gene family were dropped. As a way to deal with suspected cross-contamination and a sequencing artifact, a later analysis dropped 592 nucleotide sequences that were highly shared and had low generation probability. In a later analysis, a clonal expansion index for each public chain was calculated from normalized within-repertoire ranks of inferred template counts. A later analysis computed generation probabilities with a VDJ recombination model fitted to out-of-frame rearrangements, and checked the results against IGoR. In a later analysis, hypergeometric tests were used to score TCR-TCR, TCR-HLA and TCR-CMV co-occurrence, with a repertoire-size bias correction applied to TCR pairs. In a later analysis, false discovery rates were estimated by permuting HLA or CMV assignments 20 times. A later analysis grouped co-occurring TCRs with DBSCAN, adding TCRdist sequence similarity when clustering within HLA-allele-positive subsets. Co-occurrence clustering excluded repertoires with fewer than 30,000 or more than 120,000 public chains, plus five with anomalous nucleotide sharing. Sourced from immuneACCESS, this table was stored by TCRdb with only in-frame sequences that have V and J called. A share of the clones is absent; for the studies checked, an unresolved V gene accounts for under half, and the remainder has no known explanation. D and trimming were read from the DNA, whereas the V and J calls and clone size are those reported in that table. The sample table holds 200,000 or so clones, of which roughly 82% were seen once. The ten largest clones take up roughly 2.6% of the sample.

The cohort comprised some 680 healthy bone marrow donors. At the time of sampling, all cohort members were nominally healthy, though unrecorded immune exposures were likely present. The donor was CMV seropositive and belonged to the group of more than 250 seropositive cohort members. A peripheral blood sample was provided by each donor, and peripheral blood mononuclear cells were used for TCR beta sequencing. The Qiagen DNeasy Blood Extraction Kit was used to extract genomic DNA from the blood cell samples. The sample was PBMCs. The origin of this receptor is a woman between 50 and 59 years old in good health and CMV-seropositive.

The sequenced DNA is TGTGCCAGCAGTCTAGCGGGGGGGAGCACAGATACGCAGTATTTT. It translates as CASSLAGGSTDTQYF. The chain employs TRBV7-3 and TRBJ2-3; TRBD2 matches 12 bases in the middle. The CDR3 runs 15 residues from the cysteine to the phenylalanine. Just the 45-base CDR3 DNA is kept, in frame starting at base 1. Reading the germline V gene gives CDR1 SGHTA and CDR2 FQGTGA. V loses 6 bases at its end and J loses 0 bases; junction bases beyond the gene matches: 1.